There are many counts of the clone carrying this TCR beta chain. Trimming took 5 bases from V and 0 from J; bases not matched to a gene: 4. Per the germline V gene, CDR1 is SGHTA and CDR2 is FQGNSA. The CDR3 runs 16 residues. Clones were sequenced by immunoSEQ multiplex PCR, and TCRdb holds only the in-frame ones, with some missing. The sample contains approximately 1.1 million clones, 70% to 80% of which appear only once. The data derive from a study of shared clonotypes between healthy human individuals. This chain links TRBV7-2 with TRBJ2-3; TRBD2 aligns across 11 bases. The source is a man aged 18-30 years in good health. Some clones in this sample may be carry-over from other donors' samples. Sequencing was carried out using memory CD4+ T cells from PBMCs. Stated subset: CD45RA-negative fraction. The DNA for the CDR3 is TGTGCCAGCAGCAAGAGGACTAGCGGGAGCACAGATACGCAGTATTTT. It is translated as CASSKRTSGSTDTQYF.